This T cell receptor (beta chain) emerged from a study of blood T cell repertoires in COVID-19. The germline V and J ends were trimmed by 4 bases and 4 bases, with 11 bases remaining between them. Per germline, CDR1 MNHEY and CDR2 SMNVEV (reference sequence). The CDR3 loop spans 14 amino acids. The study assigned cohorts using participant-reported clinical history. Authors' methods: Estimation of nucleated cell counts relied on the amplification of reference gene primers. TCRdb's table, derived via immunoSEQ multiplex PCR, lists solely in-frame clones and lacks some. V and J calls and clone size come straight from that table; D and trimming were deduced from the DNA. The table shows roughly 380,000 clones, with 88% occurring only once.

The J gene is TRBJ2-1, the V gene TRBV27, with a weak D call TRBD1 (6 bases). Sequenced: PBMCs or T cells enriched from blood (not recorded which). This receptor was identified in a woman aged 25 to 39 who had been exposed to COVID-19. This chain's CDR3 is CASSSPDRYNEQFF. The CDR3, as DNA: TGTGCCAGCAGTTCCCCCGACAGGTACAATGAGCAGTTCTTC.